The clone carrying this T cell receptor beta chain was counted a few times. This sample is part of a study of cytomegalovirus exposure and HLA in healthy donors. The CDR3 spans 14 residues. Trimming pared 6 bases from V and 5 bases from J, leaving 14 bases between. Germline V gene lookup returns CDR1 SNHLY and CDR2 FYNNEI. Some clones are missing from TCRdb's copy, which holds only in-frame ones; the method was immunoSEQ multiplex PCR. The sample holds 110,000 to 150,000 clones, 70% to 90% seen once. The sequenced material came from PBMCs. The origin of this receptor is a woman between 18 and 29 years old in good health and CMV-seropositive. The gene calls are TRBV2 and TRBJ1-5, with D tentatively TRBD1 (5 bases). The CDR3, as DNA: TGTGCCAGCAGCAGGGAGGACCCTTATCAGCCCCAGCATTTT. As protein: CASSREDPYQPQHF.